Listed below are T cell receptor beta chains from one sample, sequenced in a study of T cell responses to AZD1222 COVID-19 vaccine. Only in-frame clones appear in the TCRdb table, and some are missing; sequencing was by immunoSEQ multiplex PCR. The data show 55,000 to 90,000 clones, 65% to 90% seen once. This specimen consisted of peripheral blood, obtained on day 0 of AZD1222 vaccination. The receptor source for this set is an adult in good health. Both conserved end residues are part of each CDR3. The D gene is left open where the match is weak. Clone sizes are given selectively: once, few, many, or a class where the clone is expanded.

TRBJ1-1 | TRBV27 | - | - | TGTGCCAGCAGTTTAAGAGGGCAAAACACTGAAGCTTTCTTT | CASSLRGQNTEAFF
TRBJ2-7 | TRBV18 | - | - | TGTGCCAGCTCACCGTGGGACTCACCCTACGAGCAGTACTTC | CASSPWDSPYEQYF
TRBJ1-3 | TRBV6-5 | - | - | TGTGCCAGCAGCGCAGGACTAAACACCATATATTTT | CASSAGLNTIYF
TRBJ1-4 | TRBV4-2 | - | - | TGTGCCAGCAGCCAAGAACGTTGGGGTGGGGGTGAAAAACTGTTTTTT | CASSQERWGGGEKLFF
TRBJ2-2 | TRBV7-6 | once | TRBD2 | TGTGCCAGCAGCCAGACTAGCGGGGGAACCGGGGAGCTGTTTTTT | CASSQTSGGTGELFF
TRBJ1-1 | TRBV12-3/TRBV12-4 | once | - | TGTGCCAGTAAGTTCTCTGTCGGGAATGAAGCTTTCTTT | CASKFSVGNEAFF
TRBJ1-3 | TRBV30 | - | - | TGTGCCTGGATGGCCAGGGGAAGAAACACCATATATTTT | CAWMARGRNTIYF
TRBJ1-1 | TRBV2 | few | - | TGTGCCAGCAGTGGGTCCCTTGGACTCGCTGAAGCTTTCTTT | CASSGSLGLAEAFF
TRBJ1-6 | TRBV25-1 | - | - | TGTGCCAGCAGTAGGGGACAAAATAATTCACCCCTCCACTTT | CASSRGQNNSPLHF
TRBJ2-7 | TRBV7-3 | - | - | TGTGCCAGCAGCCGGGACACAAACTACGAGCAGTACTTC | CASSRDTNYEQYF
TRBJ2-7 | TRBV5-5 | few | - | TGTGCCAGCAGCGGGGGATTTACATACGAGCAGTACTTC | CASSGGFTYEQYF
TRBJ1-4 | TRBV5-5 | few | - | TGTGCCAGCAGCGCGGGTAGAGGGAGGGAGGAAAAACTGTTTTTT | CASSAGRGREEKLFF
TRBJ1-1 | TRBV11-3 | - | TRBD1 | TGTGCCAGCAGCTTAAGACAGGGGGCAAACACTGAAGCTTTCTTT | CASSLRQGANTEAFF
TRBJ1-2 | TRBV29-1 | - | TRBD1 | TGCAGCGTTGAAAGGGACAGGGTCGAGGATGGCTACACCTTC | CSVERDRVEDGYTF
TRBJ2-6 | TRBV5-1 | - | TRBD1 | TGCGCCAGCGGCCAGGGGGATGGGGCCAACGTCCTGACTTTC | CASGQGDGANVLTF
TRBJ1-6 | TRBV4-1 | - | - | TGCGCCAGCAGCCAAGTTGAGAGGACGGGAAATTCACCCCTCCACTTT | CASSQVERTGNSPLHF
TRBJ1-2 | TRBV29-1 | - | - | TGCAGCGTTGATGGGGTGCGGAAGGGCTACACCTTC | CSVDGVRKGYTF
TRBJ1-3 | TRBV4-2 | few | - | TGTGCCAGCAGCCAAGAATGGAGCGGGGCTGGAAACACCATATATTTT | CASSQEWSGAGNTIYF
TRBJ1-6 | TRBV5-8 | - | TRBD1 | TGTGCCAGCAGCTTCGGGACAGAGATACCTCCGAATTCACCCCTCCACTTT | CASSFGTEIPPNSPLHF
TRBJ2-1 | TRBV27 | few | TRBD1 | TGTGCCAGCAGTCACGACAGGGGCAATGAGCAGTTCTTC | CASSHDRGNEQFF
TRBJ1-2 | TRBV5-8 | - | - | TGTGCCAGCAACAGCTACAGGGCAGGCTACACCTTC | CASNSYRAGYTF
TRBJ1-1 | TRBV7-9 | - | TRBD1 | TGTGCCAGCAGCGGAAGGACAGGGACGGTGAGCACTGAAGCTTTCTTT | CASSGRTGTVSTEAFF
TRBJ2-7 | TRBV11-2 | - | - | TGTGCCAGCAGCGCAGGGGTAGGGCAGTACTTC | CASSAGVGQYF
TRBJ2-4 | TRBV29-1 | - | TRBD1 | TGCAGCGTTGAAGAGGTGGGACAGGGGCCTAACATTCAGTACTTC | CSVEEVGQGPNIQYF
TRBJ1-5 | TRBV5-6 | - | - | TGTGCCAGCAGCTTGGGCAGCAATGCCTATCAGCCCCAGCATTTT | CASSLGSNAYQPQHF
TRBJ1-1 | TRBV19 | medium-sized | - | TGTGCCAGTAGTCCCACCACCGGTAACTCTGAAGCTTTCTTT | CASSPTTGNSEAFF
TRBJ2-5 | TRBV28 | once | TRBD2 | TGTGCCAGCACCTCACTAGCGGGGGGGCGAGAGACCCAGTACTTC | CASTSLAGGRETQYF
TRBJ2-7 | TRBV11-3 | - | - | TGTGCCAGCAGCCCCGGGGCCGCGGGCCTGGGTTACGAGCAGTACTTC | CASSPGAAGLGYEQYF
TRBJ1-1 | TRBV15 | - | - | TGTGCCACCAGCAGAGGTCTGCTGAACACTGAAGCTTTCTTT | CATSRGLLNTEAFF
TRBJ2-1 | TRBV6-1 | - | TRBD2 | TGTGCCAGCAGTGTGGTACCTAGCGGGGGGGCGTCAGGGAATGAGCAGTTCTTC | CASSVVPSGGASGNEQFF
TRBJ2-7 | TRBV9 | - | TRBD2 | TGTGCCAGCAGCGTAGGCCGCAGCGGGGGCTACGAGCAGTACTTC | CASSVGRSGGYEQYF
TRBJ1-2 | TRBV6-5 | - | - | TGTGCCAGCAGTTATATGGGACACCTTAACTATGGCTACACCTTC | CASSYMGHLNYGYTF
TRBJ2-7 | TRBV4-1 | - | - | TGCGCCAGCAGCCAAGCGGAGAGAACCTACGAGCAGTACTTC | CASSQAERTYEQYF
TRBJ2-7 | TRBV5-4 | - | - | TGTGCCAGCAGCTTGTTGGCAGGGTCCACCTACGAGCAGTACTTC | CASSLLAGSTYEQYF
TRBJ1-6 | TRBV12-5 | few | - | TGTGCTAGTGGTTTGTATCAGCTCGCCGGGGAGTCACCCCTCCACTTT | CASGLYQLAGESPLHF
TRBJ1-5 | TRBV5-8 | - | - | TGTGCCAGCAGCTTGGGGCAGAGGGGCAATCAGCCCCAGCATTTT | CASSLGQRGNQPQHF
TRBJ1-1 | TRBV12-3/TRBV12-4 | few | - | TGTGCCAGCAGTTTACAGCCGACCACTGAAGCTTTCTTT | CASSLQPTTEAFF
TRBJ1-2 | TRBV6-4 | few | - | TGTGCCAGCAGTGGTGGTTATGGCTACACCTTC | CASSGGYGYTF
TRBJ1-2 | TRBV5-4 | - | - | TGTGCCAGCAGCAGCGTCCCGGACTATGGCTACACCTTC | CASSSVPDYGYTF
TRBJ1-2 | TRBV5-4 | - | - | TGTGCCAGCAGCTTGTCTGGCTATGGCTACACCTTC | CASSLSGYGYTF
TRBJ2-1 | TRBV2 | once | - | TGTGCCAGCATTCCGGACGGGAGCTCCTACAATGAGCAGTTCTTC | CASIPDGSSYNEQFF
TRBJ2-3 | TRBV15 | once | - | TGTGCCACCAGCAGATTGGCGGGACATTCTGGGGGAGATACGCAGTATTTT | CATSRLAGHSGGDTQYF
TRBJ2-1 | TRBV4-1 | once | TRBD2 | TGCGCCAGCAGCCAAATTTTCCGCGGGGGGGGCGTCGGTAATGAGCAGTTCTTC | CASSQIFRGGGVGNEQFF
TRBJ2-1 | TRBV6-5 | - | TRBD1 | TGTGCCAGCAGTTTACAGGGGGCATCCTCCAATGAGCAGTTCTTC | CASSLQGASSNEQFF
TRBJ1-1 | TRBV3-1/TRBV3-2 | - | - | TGTGCCAGCAGCCGTGAGGGGTCGAGGAGGAACACTGAAGCTTTCTTT | CASSREGSRRNTEAFF
TRBJ1-3 | TRBV21-1 | - | - | TGTGCCAGCATCAACACTAACGGAGGGGGGGTCTCTGGAAACACCATATATTTT | CASINTNGGGVSGNTIYF
TRBJ1-2 | TRBV5-1 | - | - | TGCGCCAGCAGCCTGGACCCGGGGCAGGACTATGGCTACACCTTC | CASSLDPGQDYGYTF
TRBJ1-1 | TRBV30 | - | - | TGTGCCTGGAGTCTCGGGACATCGAACACTGAAGCTTTCTTT | CAWSLGTSNTEAFF